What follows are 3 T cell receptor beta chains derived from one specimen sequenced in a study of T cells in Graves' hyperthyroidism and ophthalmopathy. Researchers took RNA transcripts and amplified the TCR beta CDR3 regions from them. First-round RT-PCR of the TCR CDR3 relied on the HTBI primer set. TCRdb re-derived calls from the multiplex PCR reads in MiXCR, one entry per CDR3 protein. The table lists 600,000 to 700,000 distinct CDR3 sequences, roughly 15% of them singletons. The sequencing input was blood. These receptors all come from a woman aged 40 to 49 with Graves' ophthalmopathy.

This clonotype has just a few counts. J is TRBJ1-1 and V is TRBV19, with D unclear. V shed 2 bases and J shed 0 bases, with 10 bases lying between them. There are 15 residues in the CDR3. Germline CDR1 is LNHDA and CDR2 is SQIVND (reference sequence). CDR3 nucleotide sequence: TGTGCCAGTAGTATAAGCGTCATATTGAACACTGAAGCTTTCTTT. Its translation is CASSISVILNTEAFF.

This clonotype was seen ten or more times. The DNA for the CDR3 is TGTGCCAGCAGCGCAGCCCCCGCAGAGACCCAGTACTTC. It encodes CASSAAPAETQYF. The chain couples TRBV9 to TRBJ2-5; D gene ambiguous. This CDR3 region has 13 residues. The germline gives CDR1 SGDLS, CDR2 YYNGEE. V lost 3 bases and J lost 4, with 10 bases in between.

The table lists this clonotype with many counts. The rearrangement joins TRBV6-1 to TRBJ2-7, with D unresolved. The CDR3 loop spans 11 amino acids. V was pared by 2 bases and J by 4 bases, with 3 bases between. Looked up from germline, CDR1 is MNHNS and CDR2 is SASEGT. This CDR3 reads CASSESYEQYF. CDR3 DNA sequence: TGTGCCAGCAGTGAATCTTACGAGCAGTACTTC.